The TCR beta chain under discussion was sequenced for a study of blood T cell repertoires in COVID-19 (dated by TCRdb to 2020 to 2021). Study-wide context: Collaborator samples came from the United States, Italy and Spain and covered acute and convalescent phases of COVID-19. Deeply sampled blood TCRbeta repertoires from subjects exposed to, actively infected with, or recovered from COVID-19 were included in the dataset. The samples were drawn from two sources: the first 160 participants of the ongoing ImmuneRACE study, and 1,200 or so subjects contributed by 6 global collaborators. HLA class I and class II types, where available, came from metadata supplied by the sample provider rather than from assay-based typing. The repertoires were released in a freely available public database intended as a resource for research on the immune response to SARS-CoV-2. The material from the prospective study consisted of cDNA or gDNA derived from T cells, B-cell-depleted T cells, or PBMCs. Sample metadata almost always included a de-identified subject ID, COVID-19 status, age in years and sex.

Collaborating institutions collected whole blood in K2EDTA tubes following their own protocols. For TCRbeta analysis, collaborators shipped samples as frozen whole blood, isolated PBMCs, or DNA extracted from either of those sample types. TCRbeta CDR3 regions were amplified from genomic DNA by means of the immunoSEQ Assay, a bias-controlled multiplex PCR. As for the authors' bioinformatics: Within the assay, amplification of reference gene primers was used to estimate how many nucleated cells each sample contained. To quantify the absolute abundance of each unique TCRbeta CDR3 rearrangement, sequence reads were collapsed and filtered. For each sample, productive Simpson clonality was calculated by taking the square root of Simpson's diversity index across productive rearrangements. TCRdb took over this immuneACCESS table, retaining in-frame rearrangements with V and J assigned. Such tables are incomplete; in checked studies, under half of the missing clones stem from an unresolved V gene, and the remainder is unexplained. V and J calls and clone size are as listed in that table; D and trimming were resolved from the DNA. This sample lists 71,000 or so clones; around 87% were detected once. The ten largest clones add up to 7% to 10% of the sample.

A word on this clone: What antigen it recognizes has not been identified. Within one base of it there is no much larger clone, and no base qualities were kept.

Study-wide conclusions, independent of this receptor: How much clinical and demographic metadata was included differed by source and by participant, and the metadata was provided uncurated.

Material: peripheral blood. The TCR comes from a man aged 50 to 60 with active COVID-19.

The CDR3 region has the sequence CASSQVPGLAASTDTQYF. The sequenced DNA is TGCGCCAGCAGCCAAGTGCCGGGACTAGCGGCTAGCACAGATACGCAGTATTTT. The receptor chain draws on TRBV4-1 and TRBJ2-3; the central 11 bases match TRBD2. From the germline V gene, CDR1 is MGHRA and CDR2 is YSYEKL. Trimming leaves V shorter by 1 base and J shorter by 0 bases, with the junction holding 6 bases beyond the gene matches. Its CDR3 holds 18 amino acids, cysteine through phenylalanine. The CDR3 DNA has 54 bases and is translated from base 1.